These T cell receptor beta chains were read from a single sample in a study of cytomegalovirus exposure and HLA in healthy donors. Repertoires were generated with immunoSEQ multiplex PCR, while TCRdb's copy carries only in-frame clones and drops some. The data hold about 200,000 clones, with roughly 79% observed a single time. Sequencing was performed on PBMCs. The receptors originated from a man aged 25-40 years in good health and CMV-seronegative. Each CDR3 is given with its conserved first and last residue. The order of the fields is clone size, J gene, D gene, V gene, CDR3 DNA, CDR3 protein. The D gene is left open where the match is weak. Clone size is shown for a subset of rows, as once, few, many or a class of expanded clone.

>-|TRBJ1-2|-|TRBV21-1
TGTGCCAGCAGCAAAGAGGTTGAGACAGGGGAAGAAGGAGGCTACACCTTC
CASSKEVETGEEGGYTF
>once|TRBJ2-5|-|TRBV5-1
TGCGCCAGCAGCTGGCTCAGCGGGTACCAAGAGACCCAGTACTTC
CASSWLSGYQETQYF
>-|TRBJ2-7|-|TRBV28
TGTGCCAGCAGTCAAGGGGGAGTCCCCTACGAGCAGTACTTC
CASSQGGVPYEQYF
>-|TRBJ1-1|TRBD1|TRBV5-4
TGTGCCAGCAGCTGGGCGAGGGGGCGAAACACTGAAGCTTTCTTT
CASSWARGRNTEAFF
>-|TRBJ2-7|TRBD2|TRBV27
TGTGCCAGCAGTTTCCATAGCGGGATGAAATCCTACGAGCAGTACTTC
CASSFHSGMKSYEQYF
>once|TRBJ2-5|TRBD1|TRBV5-1
TGCGCCAGCAGCACAACAGGGGGCGCCGGGGAGACCCAGTACTTC
CASSTTGGAGETQYF
>-|TRBJ1-3|-|TRBV11-2
TGTGCCAGCAGCTTAGATCCAGGGGTCTCTGGAAACACCATATATTTT
CASSLDPGVSGNTIYF
>-|TRBJ2-7|-|TRBV6-1
TGTGCCAGCAAGGAGCTTACGCCCTACGAGCAGTACTTC
CASKELTPYEQYF
>once|TRBJ2-1|TRBD2|TRBV6-6
TGTGCCAGCACTCGACTAGCGGGAGTAATAGAGTTCTTC
CASTRLAGVIEFF
>-|TRBJ2-7|TRBD1|TRBV9
TGTGCCAGCAGCGTAGGATACAGGGGTGGCGAGCAGTACTTC
CASSVGYRGGEQYF
>-|TRBJ2-7|TRBD1|TRBV7-6
TGTGCCAGCAGCTTAGGTCCCGATATGGGACAGGGGCACTACGAGCAGTACTTC
CASSLGPDMGQGHYEQYF
>few|TRBJ1-1|-|TRBV30
TGTGCCTGGAGAGGAAACAGGGCCGGGGTTGAAGCTTTCTTT
CAWRGNRAGVEAFF
>-|TRBJ2-1|-|TRBV19
TGTGCCAGTAGTATAGGTGGGAGGCACCACAATGAGCAGTTCTTC
CASSIGGRHHNEQFF